This TCR beta chain came from a study of blood T cells in healthy people across ages. The ends were cut back, 0 bases at V and 9 bases at J, with 9 bases in the middle. Germline lookup yields CDR1 SNHLY and CDR2 FYNNEI. This CDR3 is 13 amino acids long. Primers used in a second PCR of about 6 to 11 cycles were a sample-barcoded 5' primer and a J-beta primer mix. TCRdb re-called the 5' RACE reads through MiXCR, storing one row per CDR3 protein. Found here are over 1,500,000 distinct CDR3 sequences, more than 35% of them singletons; the top ten hold 23%. This chain connects TRBV2 to TRBJ1-5; D is uncertain. The sequenced sample consisted of blood. The receptor comes from a human donor in good health. The CDR3 nucleotides are TGTGCCAGCAGTGAAGCGGACCAATCGCCCCAGCATTTT. Its protein product is CASSEADQSPQHF.